Listed below are T cell receptor beta chains from one sample, sequenced in a study of T cells in Graves' hyperthyroidism and ophthalmopathy. From the multiplex PCR reads, TCRdb called clonotypes with MiXCR, one entry per CDR3 protein. The data hold approximately 400,000 distinct CDR3 sequences, with 14% observed a single time. Material for sequencing was blood. These receptors all come from a woman in her 30s with Graves' ophthalmopathy. The CDR3 runs from the conserved cysteine through the conserved F or W. A D gene is named only where the DNA matches it firmly. The size field is filled for only some rows; it gives once, few, many or a size class.

J gene | V gene | clone size | D gene | CDR3 DNA | CDR3 protein
TRBJ2-2 | TRBV5-6 | many | . | TGTGCCAGCAGCGTGACAGAGGACACCGGGGAGCTGTTTTTT | CASSVTEDTGELFF
TRBJ1-4 | TRBV28 | many | . | TGTGCCAGCAGCTTTCAGGGAGACAATGAAAAACTGTTTTTT | CASSFQGDNEKLFF
TRBJ2-1 | TRBV5-1 | many | TRBD1 | TGCGCCAGCAGCTCAGACAGGACAGGGATTTCTGAGCAGTTCTTC | CASSSDRTGISEQFF
TRBJ1-5 | TRBV18 | many | . | TGTGCCAGCTCACTACAGCCGAGTCAGCCCCAGCATTTT | CASSLQPSQPQHF
TRBJ2-7 | TRBV15 | . | . | TGTGCCACCAGCAGGACCGGGACGGGTTACGAGCAGTACTTC | CATSRTGTGYEQYF
TRBJ1-6 | TRBV7-3 | few | . | TGTGCCAGCAGCCAAGGCCGTGGGGGGGCTGGTTCACCCCTCCACTTT | CASSQGRGGAGSPLHF
TRBJ1-1 | TRBV27 | . | . | TGTGCCAACCCCTTTGAGATTAAAGTCGAAGCTTTCTTT | CANPFEIKVEAFF
TRBJ2-1 | TRBV6-1 | . | TRBD2 | TGTGCCAGCAGTGCGACTAGCGGGGGGGCCAGTGAGCAGTTCTTC | CASSATSGGASEQFF
TRBJ1-5 | TRBV24-1 | many | . | TGTGCCACCAGTGATTTTGGGGAGCCCCAGCATTTT | CATSDFGEPQHF
TRBJ2-2 | TRBV30 | many | . | TGTGCCTGGAGGGGGAACAGGGACTATGTCACCGGGGAGCTGTTTTTT | CAWRGNRDYVTGELFF
TRBJ2-5 | TRBV28 | many | . | TGTGCCAGCAGTTTATTTATGGGGTCGGAGACCCAGTACTTC | CASSLFMGSETQYF
TRBJ2-3 | TRBV19 | . | . | TGTGCCAGTAGTATAGAGCGGGCTGGCACAGATACGCAGTATTTT | CASSIERAGTDTQYF
TRBJ2-1 | TRBV5-6 | few | . | TGTGCCAGCAGCTTTGGGCAAATCGTCCTCTTC | CASSFGQIVLF
TRBJ2-1 | TRBV6-5 | . | . | TGTGCCAGCAGTTACATTTTGAGCGATGAGCAGTTCTTC | CASSYILSDEQFF
TRBJ2-1 | TRBV12-5 | . | TRBD1 | TGTGCTAGTGGTAGATGGGACAGGGGTGAAAATGAGCAGTTCTTC | CASGRWDRGENEQFF
TRBJ1-5 | TRBV4-2 | . | . | TGTGCCAGCAGCCAAGTTGCTTTCGGGGGGGCGAGCAATCAGCCCCAGGATTTT | CASSQVAFGGASNQPQDF
TRBJ2-2 | TRBV5-8 | . | TRBD1 | TGTGCCAGCAGCTTGGGCCAGGGACAGTACCCCGGGGAGCTGTTTTTT | CASSLGQGQYPGELFF
TRBJ2-1 | TRBV18 | once | TRBD2 | TGTGCCAGCCAAGCTAGCGGGGATACTGAGCAGTTCTTC | CASQASGDTEQFF
TRBJ1-2 | TRBV6-1 | few | . | TGTGCCAGCAGCCAAACCTTGGGGTCACCGTATGGCTACACCTTC | CASSQTLGSPYGYTF
TRBJ2-2 | TRBV3-1 | many | . | TGTGCCAGCAGCCAAGGGGCGGCAACCGGGGAGCTGTTTTTT | CASSQGAATGELFF
TRBJ1-2 | TRBV7-2 | once | TRBD1 | TGTGCCAGCAGCCGAATCCCGGGACAGGGGAGCTATGGCTACACCTTC | CASSRIPGQGSYGYTF
TRBJ1-2 | TRBV30 | many | . | TGTGCCTGGAGTGGGACTCCTGCCTATGGCTACACCTTC | CAWSGTPAYGYTF
TRBJ1-1 | TRBV15 | . | . | TGTGCCACCAGCATGTCCAGGATGAACACTGAAGCTTTCTTT | CATSMSRMNTEAFF
TRBJ2-7 | TRBV18 | many | TRBD2 | TGTGCCAGCTCACCACCGGTAGGGCAGGGAGGGCACGAGCAGTACTTC | CASSPPVGQGGHEQYF
TRBJ1-4 | TRBV20-1 | many | TRBD1 | TGCAGTCAGAAACAGGGGGTGGGTAATGAAAAACTGTTTTTT | CSQKQGVGNEKLFF
TRBJ1-1 | TRBV7-3 | . | . | TGTGCCAGCAGCTTAGGGCCGCCAGGGGAAGGTGAAGCTTTCTTT | CASSLGPPGEGEAFF
TRBJ2-3 | TRBV14 | . | . | TGTGCCAGCAGCCAAGAACCCTTAGTAGATACGCAGTATTTT | CASSQEPLVDTQYF
TRBJ2-7 | TRBV11-3 | many | TRBD2 | TGTGCCAGCAGCTTCTTCGGGGGGGCCCTCTACGAGCAGTACTTC | CASSFFGGALYEQYF
TRBJ2-3 | TRBV7-2 | . | TRBD2 | TGTGCCAGCAGCTTATTCCCGATATCAAGCGGGGGGGATACGCAGTATTTT | CASSLFPISSGGDTQYF
TRBJ2-4 | TRBV19 | . | TRBD2 | TGTGCCAGTAGTATTTTGACTAGCGGGGCCAAAAACATTCAGTACTTC | CASSILTSGAKNIQYF
TRBJ2-3 | TRBV2 | many | TRBD1 | TGTGCCAGCAGTTCCCGGACAGGGACCCCAGATACGCAGTATTTT | CASSSRTGTPDTQYF
TRBJ1-1 | TRBV27 | many | . | TGTGCCAGCAGTTTTCGACGGGACACTGAAGCTTTCTTT | CASSFRRDTEAFF